Shown below are 6 T cell receptor beta chains from a single sample sequenced in a study of technical replicates of blood from a few donors. Measured with immunoSEQ multiplex PCR; TCRdb has only the in-frame clones, and not every one. The sample contains approximately 78,000 clones, around 95% of which appear only once. Specimen: T cells isolated from PBMCs. The receptors stem from a human donor in good health.

The rearrangement uses TRBV5-1 and TRBJ1-4; no firm D call. Trimming took 5 bases from V and 7 from J, leaving 15 bases between them. Germline V CDR1 and CDR2: SGHRS, YFSETQ. The CDR3 sequence is 14 residues long. The CDR3 reads CASSQKWRSEKLFF. In DNA form, the CDR3 reads TGCGCCAGCAGTCAAAAGTGGAGGAGTGAAAAACTGTTTTTT.

The chain carries TRBV19 and TRBJ2-1, with 8 positions matching TRBD2. CDR3 length equals 14 residues. Looked up from germline, CDR1 is LNHDA and CDR2 is SQIVND (reference sequence). The V and J ends lost 4 bases and 1 base, in that order; junction bases with no gene match: 0. DNA for the CDR3: TGTGCCAGTAGTACGGGAGGGTCCTACAATGAGCAGTTCTTC. Translating it yields CASSTGGSYNEQFF.

This chain joins TRBV29-1 and TRBJ2-7; D is perhaps TRBD1 (5 bases). CDR1 and CDR2 (germline): SQVTM, ANQGSEA. With 0 bases removed from V and 0 bases from J, the gap between germline ends came to 12 bases. CDR3 length: 15 amino acids. CDR3 protein: CSVEEEGASSYEQYF. As DNA, the CDR3 is TGCAGCGTTGAAGAGGAAGGGGCGAGCTCCTACGAGCAGTACTTC.

The gene calls are TRBV7-3 and TRBJ2-1; TRBD2 matches at 11 bases. From germline, CDR1 is SGHTA and CDR2 FQGTGA. The J segment lost 6 bases and the V segment lost 3 bases, leaving 4 bases of the junction unmatched. This CDR3 spans 15 amino acids. DNA for the CDR3: TGTGCCAGCAGCTTTAGCGGGGGGGGCCTCAATGAGCAGTTCTTC. Protein sequence: CASSFSGGGLNEQFF.

The CDR3 region has the DNA TGCAGCGTTGAAGATCGCGGTAGGACAGGGAACGAGCAGTACTTC. Its translation is CSVEDRGRTGNEQYF. The gene calls are TRBV29-1 and TRBJ2-7; TRBD1 matches at 8 bases. The CDR3 loop spans 15 amino acids. The V and J ends lost 0 bases and 5 bases, in that order; junction bases with no gene match: 9. The germline V gene encodes CDR1 SQVTM and CDR2 ANQGSEA.

The chain links TRBV6-1 to TRBJ1-1; D is unresolved. V was trimmed by 7 bases and J by 0 bases, leaving 6 bases between them. CDR1 is MNHNS, CDR2 SASEGT, per germline. CDR3 length equals 12 residues. The CDR3 DNA is TGTGCCAGCAACTCCATGAACACTGAAGCTTTCTTT. Amino acids: CASNSMNTEAFF.